This TCR beta chain was profiled in a study of cytomegalovirus exposure and HLA in healthy donors. With 4 bases removed from V and 0 bases from J, the gap between germline ends came to 6 bases. This CDR3 has 13 residues. CDR1 and CDR2 (germline): SGHDN, FVKESK. The PCR used 60 Vbeta and 13 Jbeta primers. Measured with immunoSEQ multiplex PCR; TCRdb has only the in-frame clones, and not every one. The data show 130,000 or so clones, 87% seen once. The receptor was isolated from a woman in her 30s in good health and CMV-seronegative. The V call is TRBV14, the J call TRBJ2-5, with unresolved D. Sequences were obtained from PBMCs. The CDR3 spells CASSPLYQETQYF. In DNA, the CDR3 is TGTGCCAGCAGCCCCCTTTACCAAGAGACCCAGTACTTC.